The clone carrying this T cell receptor beta chain occurred many times. Antigen: not known. The record originates from a study of post-analysis software for immune sequencing data. Study-wide results and limits: When the samples were clustered directly with F measure, those that had been prepared in the same batch showed strong co-clustering. Four or five TRBV segments, including TRBV5-6, TRBV5-1 and TRBV20-1, were more frequent in patients than controls. Controls showed significantly higher normalized Chao1 diversity than did multiple sclerosis patients.

The germline V gene has CDR1 MRHNA and CDR2 SNTAGT. The CDR3 is 13 residues long. J was trimmed by 7 bases and V by 6 bases; bases with no gene match: 2. The library was made from cDNA and included unique molecular identifiers. A population of about 0.95 to 10 million T cells gave rise to about half a million cDNA molecules. TCRdb reanalysed the PCR reads using MiXCR and keeps one entry per CDR3 protein. Of about 200,000 distinct CDR3 sequences detected, roughly 30% appear once; the ten largest clones hold 3% to 3.5%. The rearrangement uses TRBV6-4 and TRBJ1-4; 10 positions match TRBD1. The receptor was derived from a girl aged 2-17 years with multiple sclerosis. The material sequenced was blood. In DNA form, the CDR3 reads TGTGCCAGCAGCAGGACAGGGGGTGAAAAACTGTTTTTT. Its translation is CASSRTGGEKLFF.